This note documents a single T cell receptor beta chain sequence. Its antigen is not known. TCRdb's table, derived via immunoSEQ multiplex PCR, lists solely in-frame clones and lacks some. The sample has 200,000 to 250,000 clones, 75% to 90% seen once. These data originate in a study of cytomegalovirus exposure and HLA in healthy donors. Broader study findings: Subsequent analysis found a tendency for first-cohort TCR clusters to co-occur within the 120 or so validation repertoires. There were a few CMV-associated chains whose specificity for CMV antigens was confirmed in vitro.

The CDR3 is 15 residues long. The V and J ends lost 4 bases and 4 bases respectively, with 17 bases between them. Germline lookup yields CDR1 SGHRS and CDR2 YFSETQ. V and J are TRBV5-1 and TRBJ2-5, with D possibly TRBD1 on 6 matching bases. Source material: PBMCs. The source of this sequence is a woman between 25 and 40 years old in good health and CMV-seropositive. CDR3 bases: TGCGCCAGCAGCCGCAATACAGGGAAAGGAGAGACCCAGTACTTC. It yields the protein CASSRNTGKGETQYF.